This T cell receptor beta chain comes out of a study of blood T cell repertoires in COVID-19. The V gene's germline CDR1 is MNHEY and CDR2 SMNVEV (reference sequence). After removal of 6 bases from V and 7 bases from J, the junction contained 10 bases not matched to a gene. The CDR3 has 15 amino acids. TCRdb keeps only in-frame clones here, not all; method: immunoSEQ multiplex PCR. The sample has approximately 25,000 clones, 65% to 80% seen once. The rearrangement links TRBV27 to TRBJ2-1; 9 nucleotides line up with TRBD1. The receptor was isolated from a man aged 50 or older with COVID-19, enrolled during active disease. The sequenced sample consisted of peripheral blood. For the CDR3, the DNA is TGTGCCAGCAGGGGGGGGACAGGGCAGGTTAATGAGCAGTTCTTC. Translated, it gives CASRGGTGQVNEQFF.